Presented here are 21 T cell receptor beta chains from one specimen sequenced in a study of T cell responses to AZD1222 COVID-19 vaccine. Sequencing used immunoSEQ multiplex PCR; TCRdb keeps in-frame clones, though not all of them. The sample contains 110,000 or so clones, roughly nine tenths of which appear only once. The sequences come from peripheral blood, collected 28 days after the second AZD1222 dose. The source of these receptors is an adult who received the AZD1222 COVID-19 vaccine.

The V call is TRBV15, the J call TRBJ2-3; the match to TRBD1 covers 7 bases. This CDR3 region has 15 residues. The germline V gene has CDR1 LNHNV and CDR2 YYDKDF (reference sequence). V gave up 5 bases and J gave up 9 bases; unmatched junction bases: 14. For the CDR3, the DNA is TGTGCCACCAGCTTCCCCGGGACAGTCCACACCACGCAGTATTTT. Protein product: CATSFPGTVHTTQYF. Full variable domain (rest looked up from reference TRBV15 and TRBJ2-3): DAMVIQNPRYQVTQFGKPVTLSCSQTLNHNVMYWYQQKSSQAPKLLFHYYDKDFNNEADTPDNFQSRRPNTSFCFLDIRSPGLGDTAMYLCATSFPGTVHTTQYFGPGTRLTVL.

J is TRBJ1-2 and V is TRBV21-1. TRBV21-1 is deemed a pseudogene. The CDR3 covers 16 residues. CDR3 region: CASSKEGGKSSYGYTF. The CDR3, as DNA: TGTGCCAGCAGCAAAGAGGGGGGCAAATCAAGCTATGGCTACACCTTC.

V and J are TRBV24-1 and TRBJ2-5; no definite D call. V lost 9 bases, J lost 5 bases, and 9 bases lay in between. CDR3 length equals 11 residues. The V gene's germline CDR1 is KGHDR and CDR2 SFDVKD. The CDR3 sequence is CATAQVETQYF. In nucleotides, the CDR3 is TGTGCCACCGCCCAGGTTGAGACCCAGTACTTC.

This chain links TRBV18 with TRBJ2-2, with a tentative D call TRBD2 (5 bases). Trimming took 1 base from V and 4 from J, leaving 13 bases between them. Germline CDR1 and CDR2: KGHSH and LQKENI. The CDR3 runs 16 residues. The CDR3 spells CASSPQLLRATGELFF. CDR3 coding DNA: TGTGCCAGCTCACCACAGCTTCTGCGGGCCACCGGGGAGCTGTTTTTT. Based on the CDR3 plus reference TRBV18 and TRBJ2-2, the full variable domain is NAGVMQNPRHLVRRRGQEARLRCSPMKGHSHVYWYRQLPEEGLKFMVYLQKENIIDESGMPKERFSAEFPKEGPSILRIQQVVRGDSAAYFCASSPQLLRATGELFFGEGSRLTVL.

This chain connects TRBV19 to TRBJ1-4; D remains ambiguous. Trimming removed 5 bases from V and 5 bases from J, with 9 bases in between. This CDR3 has 13 amino acids. CDR1 LNHDA and CDR2 SQIVND come from the germline V gene (reference sequence). The CDR3 DNA reads as TGTGCCAGTAGTCGTAAGCAGAATGAAAAACTGTTTTTT. Protein product: CASSRKQNEKLFF.

The chain recombines TRBV5-1 with TRBJ1-2; 9 bases are shared with TRBD1. The germline gives CDR1 SGHRS, CDR2 YFSETQ. With 3 bases clipped from V and 9 bases from J, the junction kept 9 bases outside the gene matches. CDR3 size: 14 residues. The CDR3 DNA reads TGCGCCAGCAGCTCACCCGGGACAGGGTATAGCTACACCTTC. Its translation: CASSSPGTGYSYTF.

This clone was counted between two and nine times. The CDR3 DNA reads TGTGCCACCAGCAGAGACAGACACAATGAAAAACTGTTTTTT. Its translation: CATSRDRHNEKLFF. This chain links TRBV15 with TRBJ1-4, with D unresolved. V was shortened by 0 bases and J by 5 bases, with 7 bases between the two germline ends. This CDR3 spans 14 amino acids. CDR1 LNHNV and CDR2 YYDKDF come from the germline V gene (reference sequence).

The V and J genes are TRBV6-4 and TRBJ2-1; TRBD1 matches at 7 bases. The CDR3 runs 15 residues. Germline V gene sequence: CDR1 MRHNA, CDR2 SNTAGT. The J segment lost 5 bases and the V segment lost 0 bases, leaving 4 bases of the junction unmatched. The CDR3 here is CASSDSGGSHNEQFF. Here the CDR3 DNA reads TGTGCCAGCAGTGACTCAGGGGGCTCTCACAATGAGCAGTTCTTC.

This chain links TRBV28 with TRBJ1-1, with D uncertain. Germline CDR1 and CDR2: MDHEN and SYDVKM. V lost 7 bases and J 3 bases, leaving 6 bases between the germline ends. The CDR3 loop spans 11 amino acids. The CDR3 DNA sequence: TGTGCCAGCACCCGGGACACTGAAGCTTTCTTT. Translating it yields CASTRDTEAFF.

V is TRBV7-2 and J is TRBJ2-1; D possibly corresponds to TRBD2 (6 bases). The CDR3 is 15 residues long. CDR1 is SGHTA, CDR2 FQGNSA, per germline. Trimming left V 1 base short and J 7 bases short, with 14 bases between. The CDR3 bases are TGTGCCAGCAGCTTAGTTGTTGCGGGAAAAAATGAGCAGTTCTTC. It yields the protein CASSLVVAGKNEQFF.

The chain combines TRBV30 with TRBJ1-2; 10 bases fit TRBD1. The V gene's germline CDR1 is GTSNPN and CDR2 SVGIG (reference sequence). J lost 8 bases, V lost 1 base, and 10 bases had no gene match. This CDR3 is 15 amino acids long. This CDR3 reads CAWSGDRGRLRGYTF. The CDR3 DNA reads as TGTGCCTGGAGTGGTGACAGGGGGCGATTGAGGGGCTACACCTTC.

The chain links TRBV15 to TRBJ2-7; D could derive from TRBD1 or TRBD2 (6 bases each). Germline assignment: CDR1 LNHNV and CDR2 YYDKDF (reference sequence). Trimming shortened V by 1 base and J by 1 base, and 17 bases separated the two germline ends. CDR3 length: 17 residues. In DNA, the CDR3 is TGTGCCACCAGCAGAGTAAAGGCCGGGGGCCTTTCCTACGAGCAGTACTTC. Translated: CATSRVKAGGLSYEQYF.

The chain links TRBV3-1 (or the pseudogene TRBV3-2) to TRBJ1-2; D not certain. CDR1 LGHDT and CDR2 YNNKEL come from the germline V gene (reference sequence). V lost 1 base and J 7 bases, leaving 7 bases between the germline ends. This CDR3 region has 12 residues. The CDR3 here is CASSQGRVGYTF. The CDR3 nucleotides read TGTGCCAGCAGCCAAGGTAGGGTTGGCTACACCTTC.

This sequence joins TRBV4-1 and TRBJ1-1, with D possibly being TRBD1 (5 bases). Germline assignment: CDR1 MGHRA and CDR2 YSYEKL. This CDR3 has 15 residues. V was clipped by 0 bases and J by 4 bases, with 12 bases between them. The CDR3 DNA sequence: TGCGCCAGCAGCCAAGACTCCTGGGGGGGCACTGAAGCTTTCTTT. The encoded protein is CASSQDSWGGTEAFF.

The chain recombines TRBV6-5 with TRBJ1-5; perhaps TRBD1 as D (5 bases). CDR3 length equals 11 residues. Per germline, CDR1 MNHEY and CDR2 SVGAGI. V was trimmed by 4 bases and J by 16 bases, leaving 14 bases between them. CDR3 nucleotide sequence: TGTGCCAGCAGTTCAGGGAACATCCTCCATTTT. Amino acids: CASSSGNILHF.

The chain uses TRBV4-1 and TRBJ1-2; TRBD1 matches at 7 bases. Germline CDR1 reads MGHRA; CDR2 reads YSYEKL. CDR3 length equals 15 residues. V lost 4 bases and J lost 4; bases outside the gene matches: 9. The CDR3 DNA sequence: TGCGCCAGCAGCCCCCAACAGGGGTCCCGCTATGGCTACACCTTC. Translating it yields CASSPQQGSRYGYTF.

This rearrangement joins TRBV7-2 to TRBJ2-5; the match to TRBD2 covers 8 bases. The germline CDR1 and CDR2 sequences are SGHTA and FQGNSA. With 6 bases clipped from V and 5 bases from J, the junction kept 8 bases outside the gene matches. The CDR3 runs to 14 residues. Here the CDR3 DNA reads TGTGCCAGCAGTTCGGGGGGGCGAATGGAGACCCAGTACTTC. This sequence encodes CASSSGGRMETQYF.

The chain's CDR3 is CAGKGQVNQPQHF. DNA of the CDR3: TGTGCCGGCAAGGGACAGGTCAATCAGCCCCAGCATTTT. The V call is TRBV2, the J call TRBJ1-5; 8 bases align to TRBD1. There are 13 residues in the CDR3. Trimming removed 11 bases from V and 3 bases from J; junction bases left unmatched: 6. The germline V gene encodes CDR1 SNHLY and CDR2 FYNNEI. The whole variable domain, filled in from reference TRBV2 and TRBJ1-5, reads EPEVTQTPSHQVTQMGQEVILRCVPISNHLYFYWYRQILGQKVEFLVSFYNNEISEKSEIFDDQFSVERPDGSNFTLKIRSTKLEDSAMYFCAGKGQVNQPQHFGDGTRLSIL.

The J gene is TRBJ2-5, the V gene TRBV24-1; unclear D gene. Trimming took 0 bases from V and 2 from J, leaving 6 bases between them. The CDR3 sequence is 14 residues long. Germline CDR1 KGHDR, CDR2 SFDVKD. The CDR3 is CATSDLPQQETQYF. Here the CDR3 DNA reads TGTGCCACCAGTGATTTGCCGCAGCAAGAGACCCAGTACTTC.

This clone has more than one count but fewer than ten. This sequence joins TRBV7-2 and TRBJ2-1; no clear D. The CDR3 is 13 amino acids. Trimming shortened V by 4 bases and J by 7 bases, and 11 bases separated the two germline ends. Germline V gene lookup returns CDR1 SGHTA and CDR2 FQGNSA. This chain's CDR3 is CASSSPLRNEQFF. In DNA, the CDR3 is TGTGCCAGCAGCTCCCCTCTACGGAATGAGCAGTTCTTC.

This chain links TRBV7-3 with TRBJ2-7; the match to TRBD2 covers 8 bases. CDR3 size: 15 residues. Germline trimming cut 6 bases from V and 0 bases from J; bases unmatched to any gene: 7. From germline, CDR1 is SGHTA and CDR2 FQGTGA. CDR3 nucleotides: TGTGCCAGCAGGTTTAGCGGGGTCCACTCCTACGAGCAGTACTTC. Protein product: CASRFSGVHSYEQYF.